Listed below are T cell receptor beta chains from one sample, sequenced in a study of T cells in Graves' hyperthyroidism and ophthalmopathy. TCRdb redid the calling of the multiplex PCR reads with MiXCR, one entry per CDR3 protein. The sample contains around 620,000 distinct CDR3 sequences, about a sixth of which appear only once. The sequenced sample consisted of blood. The receptors derive from a woman under 40 with Graves' hyperthyroidism. Both conserved end residues are part of each CDR3. D genes are given only for firm matches. Rows give clone size only sometimes, using once, few, many, or a class for an expanded clone.

clone_size: few; v_call: TRBV7-2; j_call: TRBJ1-6; d_call: NA; cdr3_aa: CASSPPPGNSPLHF; cdr3_nt: TGTGCCAGCAGCCCCCCACCGGGCAATTCACCCCTCCACTTT
clone_size: NA; v_call: TRBV9; j_call: TRBJ2-3; d_call: NA; cdr3_aa: CASSVVGGRGTDTQYF; cdr3_nt: TGTGCCAGCAGCGTAGTGGGGGGGCGCGGCACAGATACGCAGTATTTT
clone_size: many; v_call: TRBV6-6; j_call: TRBJ2-7; d_call: NA; cdr3_aa: CASSYSGPSYEQYF; cdr3_nt: TGTGCCAGCAGTTACTCTGGCCCTTCCTACGAGCAGTACTTC
clone_size: NA; v_call: TRBV2; j_call: TRBJ1-5; d_call: NA; cdr3_aa: CASSGSIGETVSNQPQHF; cdr3_nt: TGTGCCAGCAGCGGTTCGATCGGGGAAACCGTAAGCAATCAGCCCCAGCATTTT
clone_size: few; v_call: TRBV4-1; j_call: TRBJ2-7; d_call: NA; cdr3_aa: CASSQDREEAYEQYF; cdr3_nt: TGCGCCAGCAGCCAAGACAGGGAGGAGGCCTACGAGCAGTACTTC
clone_size: few; v_call: TRBV12-3/TRBV12-4; j_call: TRBJ1-5; d_call: NA; cdr3_aa: CASSPGGLGNQPQHF; cdr3_nt: TGTGCCAGCAGCCCCGGGGGTTTGGGCAATCAGCCCCAGCATTTT
clone_size: NA; v_call: TRBV6-2/TRBV6-3; j_call: TRBJ2-3; d_call: NA; cdr3_aa: CASSSLEFTDTQYF; cdr3_nt: TGTGCCAGCAGTTCACTCGAATTCACAGATACGCAGTATTTT
clone_size: many; v_call: TRBV6-1; j_call: TRBJ1-2; d_call: NA; cdr3_aa: CASTTPMGGYTF; cdr3_nt: TGTGCCAGCACGACCCCGATGGGGGGCTACACCTTC
clone_size: few; v_call: TRBV7-9; j_call: TRBJ2-3; d_call: TRBD1; cdr3_aa: CASSPGDTGGSTSTDTQYF; cdr3_nt: TGTGCCAGCAGCCCGGGGGACACAGGGGGTTCTACTAGCACAGATACGCAGTATTTT
clone_size: few; v_call: TRBV5-8; j_call: TRBJ1-2; d_call: TRBD1; cdr3_aa: CASSLGTGGNYTF; cdr3_nt: TGTGCCAGCAGCTTGGGGACAGGGGGCAACTACACCTTC
clone_size: many; v_call: TRBV5-1; j_call: TRBJ1-1; d_call: NA; cdr3_aa: CASSPRGRMGNTEAFF; cdr3_nt: TGCGCCAGCAGCCCACGTGGGCGGATGGGGAACACTGAAGCTTTCTTT
clone_size: NA; v_call: TRBV2; j_call: TRBJ2-1; d_call: NA; cdr3_aa: CASLGREDLLYNEQFF; cdr3_nt: TGTGCCAGCCTAGGGAGAGAAGACCTATTGTACAATGAGCAGTTCTTC
clone_size: many; v_call: TRBV24-1; j_call: TRBJ1-1; d_call: NA; cdr3_aa: CATSDNLTPFGAKEAFF; cdr3_nt: TGTGCCACCAGTGATAATCTTACACCGTTCGGGGCCAAAGAAGCTTTCTTT
clone_size: many; v_call: TRBV20-1; j_call: TRBJ2-3; d_call: NA; cdr3_aa: CSASFGTSTDTQYF; cdr3_nt: TGCAGTGCTAGCTTCGGGACTAGCACAGATACGCAGTATTTT
clone_size: many; v_call: TRBV18; j_call: TRBJ1-5; d_call: NA; cdr3_aa: CASSPPGYSNQPQHF; cdr3_nt: TGTGCCAGCAGTCCCCCCGGATATAGCAATCAGCCCCAGCATTTT
clone_size: many; v_call: TRBV9; j_call: TRBJ2-1; d_call: NA; cdr3_aa: CASSVDPGADNEQFF; cdr3_nt: TGTGCCAGCAGCGTAGATCCGGGAGCGGACAATGAGCAGTTCTTC
clone_size: many; v_call: TRBV28; j_call: TRBJ2-3; d_call: TRBD1; cdr3_aa: CASSFSGGPTDTQYF; cdr3_nt: TGTGCCAGCAGTTTTTCAGGGGGCCCCACAGATACGCAGTATTTT
clone_size: NA; v_call: TRBV7-9; j_call: TRBJ1-5; d_call: NA; cdr3_aa: CASSAGEGPQHF; cdr3_nt: TGTGCCAGCAGCGCAGGCGAGGGGCCCCAGCATTTT
clone_size: NA; v_call: TRBV7-6; j_call: TRBJ1-1; d_call: NA; cdr3_aa: CASSLVGNLNTEAFF; cdr3_nt: TGTGCCAGCAGCTTAGTCGGCAACCTGAACACTGAAGCTTTCTTT
clone_size: few; v_call: TRBV7-9; j_call: TRBJ2-7; d_call: NA; cdr3_aa: CASSLIGDEQYF; cdr3_nt: TGTGCCAGCAGCTTAATAGGAGACGAGCAGTACTTC
clone_size: few; v_call: TRBV27; j_call: TRBJ2-2; d_call: TRBD2; cdr3_aa: CASSVAGGPRRNTGELFF; cdr3_nt: TGTGCCAGCAGTGTAGCGGGAGGCCCTCGCCGGAACACCGGGGAGCTGTTTTTT
clone_size: few; v_call: TRBV6-2/TRBV6-3; j_call: TRBJ2-2; d_call: NA; cdr3_aa: CASSYGLGHTGELFF; cdr3_nt: TGTGCCAGCAGTTACGGTCTGGGGCACACCGGGGAGCTGTTTTTT
clone_size: many; v_call: TRBV20-1; j_call: TRBJ2-7; d_call: TRBD1; cdr3_aa: CSATRQGKYEQYF; cdr3_nt: TGCAGTGCTACGCGACAGGGGAAATACGAGCAGTACTTC
clone_size: many; v_call: TRBV30; j_call: TRBJ1-2; d_call: NA; cdr3_aa: CAWSVQTGYTF; cdr3_nt: TGTGCCTGGAGTGTACAGACCGGCTACACCTTC
clone_size: few; v_call: TRBV6-5; j_call: TRBJ1-1; d_call: NA; cdr3_aa: CASFGRALGTEAFF; cdr3_nt: TGTGCCAGCTTTGGGCGCGCGTTAGGCACTGAAGCTTTCTTT
clone_size: NA; v_call: TRBV7-3; j_call: TRBJ2-5; d_call: NA; cdr3_aa: CASSLNPRETQYF; cdr3_nt: TGTGCCAGCAGCTTAAACCCCAGGGAGACCCAGTACTTC
clone_size: many; v_call: TRBV20-1; j_call: TRBJ1-1; d_call: NA; cdr3_aa: CSVRELSEAFF; cdr3_nt: TGCAGTGTAAGGGAGTTGTCTGAAGCTTTCTTT
clone_size: few; v_call: TRBV18; j_call: TRBJ2-1; d_call: TRBD2; cdr3_aa: CASSPAGGVSYNEQFF; cdr3_nt: TGTGCCAGCTCACCCGCCGGGGGGGTCTCCTACAATGAGCAGTTCTTC
clone_size: many; v_call: TRBV13; j_call: TRBJ2-3; d_call: NA; cdr3_aa: CASSLGEAQGTQYF; cdr3_nt: TGCGCCAGCAGCCTCGGAGAGGCGCAGGGTACGCAGTATTTT
clone_size: many; v_call: TRBV6-2/TRBV6-3; j_call: TRBJ2-7; d_call: NA; cdr3_aa: CASSSNKGRPPYEQYF; cdr3_nt: TGTGCCAGCAGTTCCAATAAGGGCAGGCCCCCCTACGAGCAGTACTTC
clone_size: few; v_call: TRBV7-2; j_call: TRBJ2-1; d_call: NA; cdr3_aa: CASSLVGINEQFF; cdr3_nt: TGTGCCAGCAGCTTAGTAGGCATAAATGAGCAGTTCTTC
clone_size: NA; v_call: TRBV4-2; j_call: TRBJ1-4; d_call: NA; cdr3_aa: CASSQGDGQKLFF; cdr3_nt: TGTGCCAGCAGCCAGGGGGATGGTCAAAAACTGTTTTTT
clone_size: NA; v_call: TRBV5-4; j_call: TRBJ1-2; d_call: TRBD1; cdr3_aa: CASSPSSGGGGYTF; cdr3_nt: TGTGCCAGCAGCCCAAGTTCAGGGGGAGGTGGCTACACCTTC
clone_size: many; v_call: TRBV28; j_call: TRBJ2-1; d_call: NA; cdr3_aa: CASEGRTYNEQFF; cdr3_nt: TGTGCCAGCGAAGGACGGACCTACAATGAGCAGTTCTTC
clone_size: NA; v_call: TRBV20-1; j_call: TRBJ2-1; d_call: NA; cdr3_aa: CSARDRRPEGGNEQFF; cdr3_nt: TGCAGTGCTAGAGATCGACGGCCCGAGGGTGGCAATGAGCAGTTCTTC
clone_size: NA; v_call: TRBV6-2/TRBV6-3; j_call: TRBJ1-2; d_call: NA; cdr3_aa: CASSYWGYGYTF; cdr3_nt: TGTGCCAGCAGTTATTGGGGCTATGGCTACACCTTC
clone_size: many; v_call: TRBV18; j_call: TRBJ2-1; d_call: NA; cdr3_aa: CASSPPRENYNEQFF; cdr3_nt: TGTGCCAGCTCACCACCAAGGGAGAACTACAATGAGCAGTTCTTC
clone_size: few; v_call: TRBV6-1; j_call: TRBJ1-2; d_call: TRBD1; cdr3_aa: CASRDRGSSYGYTF; cdr3_nt: TGTGCCAGCAGGGACAGGGGAAGCAGCTATGGCTACACCTTC
clone_size: many; v_call: TRBV10-3; j_call: TRBJ2-1; d_call: NA; cdr3_aa: CAIRGSSYNEQFF; cdr3_nt: TGTGCCATCCGGGGGAGCTCCTACAATGAGCAGTTCTTC
clone_size: many; v_call: TRBV5-1; j_call: TRBJ2-3; d_call: NA; cdr3_aa: CASSFRSGSTDTQYF; cdr3_nt: TGCGCCAGCAGCTTCAGGAGCGGGAGCACAGATACGCAGTATTTT
clone_size: many; v_call: TRBV20-1; j_call: TRBJ2-7; d_call: TRBD1; cdr3_aa: CSALDRGRGSSYEQYF; cdr3_nt: TGCAGTGCCCTGGACAGGGGACGAGGGAGCTCCTACGAGCAGTACTTC
clone_size: NA; v_call: TRBV7-9; j_call: TRBJ1-1; d_call: NA; cdr3_aa: CASSQGTAEAFF; cdr3_nt: TGTGCCAGCAGCCAGGGAACCGCTGAAGCTTTCTTT
clone_size: many; v_call: TRBV12-3/TRBV12-4; j_call: TRBJ2-7; d_call: NA; cdr3_aa: CASSLRQPAYEQYF; cdr3_nt: TGTGCCAGCAGTTTAAGACAGCCGGCCTACGAGCAGTACTTC
clone_size: many; v_call: TRBV20-1; j_call: TRBJ1-1; d_call: NA; cdr3_aa: CSARGDNSNTEAFF; cdr3_nt: TGCAGTGCTAGAGGGGACAACTCGAACACTGAAGCTTTCTTT
clone_size: many; v_call: TRBV28; j_call: TRBJ1-1; d_call: NA; cdr3_aa: CASLSDTEAFF; cdr3_nt: TGTGCCAGCCTGAGCGACACTGAAGCTTTCTTT
clone_size: NA; v_call: TRBV7-2; j_call: TRBJ2-4; d_call: NA; cdr3_aa: CASSNDRGQFLAGRRAKNIQYF; cdr3_nt: TGTGCCAGCAGCAATGACAGGGGGCAGTTTCTAGCGGGGAGACGAGCCAAAAACATTCAGTACTTC
clone_size: NA; v_call: TRBV27; j_call: TRBJ1-5; d_call: NA; cdr3_aa: CAGSLFGDSNQPQHF; cdr3_nt: TGTGCCGGCAGTTTATTCGGAGATAGCAATCAGCCCCAGCATTTT
clone_size: many; v_call: TRBV28; j_call: TRBJ1-4; d_call: TRBD1; cdr3_aa: CASSLDRVGEKLFF; cdr3_nt: TGTGCCAGCAGTTTGGACAGGGTTGGTGAAAAACTGTTTTTT
clone_size: NA; v_call: TRBV7-9; j_call: TRBJ1-1; d_call: TRBD1; cdr3_aa: CASSAHRGTNTEAFF; cdr3_nt: TGTGCCAGCAGCGCACACAGGGGTACGAACACTGAAGCTTTCTTT
clone_size: NA; v_call: TRBV7-9; j_call: TRBJ2-5; d_call: NA; cdr3_aa: CASSRGLAEEYF; cdr3_nt: TGTGCCAGCAGCCGGGGGCTAGCCGAAGAGTACTTC
clone_size: few; v_call: TRBV29-1; j_call: TRBJ2-1; d_call: TRBD2; cdr3_aa: CSVPRTSGSYNEQFF; cdr3_nt: TGCAGCGTTCCGCGGACTAGCGGCTCCTACAATGAGCAGTTCTTC
clone_size: NA; v_call: TRBV18; j_call: TRBJ1-2; d_call: NA; cdr3_aa: CASSPNGVDRAYGYTF; cdr3_nt: TGTGCCAGCTCACCCAACGGGGTGGACAGAGCCTATGGCTACACCTTC
clone_size: NA; v_call: TRBV5-1; j_call: TRBJ2-2; d_call: TRBD1; cdr3_aa: CASSLEYWDRLNTGELFF; cdr3_nt: TGCGCCAGCAGCTTGGAATATTGGGACAGACTGAACACCGGGGAGCTGTTTTTT